This T cell receptor (beta chain) was identified during a study of cytomegalovirus exposure and HLA in healthy donors. Overall study results and limits: Reportedly, cytomegalovirus status was diagnosed with high sensitivity and specificity. Rarity held for most TCR sequences, but there were some public TCRs that occurred in many donors. Under in vitro conditions, three CMV-associated chains were confirmed as specific for CMV antigens.

Note on this clone: The antigen is undetermined.

This CDR3 has 15 residues. V dropped 6 bases and J dropped 8 bases, with 17 bases sitting between them. Germline CDR1 reads LGHNT; CDR2 reads FRNRAP. The data were produced by immunoSEQ multiplex PCR, yet TCRdb's version contains in-frame clones alone and is incomplete. The profile covers about 98,000 clones, with roughly 84% appearing a single time and about 6.5% taken by the ten largest. Sequences were obtained from PBMCs. The chain combines TRBV12-5 with TRBJ1-6; D not certain. This TCR derives from a man between 18 and 35 years old in good health and CMV-seropositive. The CDR3 coding sequence is TGTGCTAGTGGAGCCTGGGAGGGTTATCATTCACCCCTCCACTTT. Amino acids: CASGAWEGYHSPLHF.